The rows below give T cell receptor beta chains drawn from one sample of a study of T-cell reconstitution after alpha-beta-depleted transplantation in children. TCRdb reprocessed the PCR reads via MiXCR and lists one record per CDR3 protein. The data show 450,000 to 600,000 distinct CDR3 sequences, with approximately 13% seen just once and over 2% held by the top ten. Sequenced material: PBMCs, mostly from graft donor cells, taken 360 days after TCRalphabeta/CD19-depleted stem cell transplant. The receptors were sampled from a male patient under 18 who had a stem cell transplant for acute myeloid leukemia, so the T cells may come from the graft donor. The CDR3 runs from the conserved cysteine through the conserved F or W. Only part of the rows carry a size: once, few, many, or a class if the clone is expanded.

v_call clone_size cdr3_length cdr3_aa
TRBV5-8 few 14 CASSYSGRTDTQYF
TRBV20-1 - 17 CSARAHDQGSRTDTQYF
TRBV21-1 few 17 CASNFATGYLANYGYTF
TRBV4-2 many 14 CASSQDFGFNTIYF
TRBV19 - 16 CASSIVVTEKVETQYF
TRBV19 few 15 CASSIRGPGFREQFF
TRBV6-1 few 15 CASRGLAGATGELFF
TRBV12-3/TRBV12-4 - 13 CASSLGRAIEQFF
TRBV19 many 17 CASSIPGTGLSYNEQFF
TRBV9 - 15 CASASGRMAYNEQFF
TRBV11-2 - 15 CASSPVGGVDYEQYF
TRBV20-1 few 16 CSARVLAGVPTGELFF
TRBV5-5 few 13 CASSLPTTDTQYF
TRBV6-2/TRBV6-3 - 13 CASSYFPSLGYTF
TRBV7-2 - 13 CASSQGFGQPQHF
TRBV20-1 many 13 CSARDRDYNEQFF
TRBV18 few 15 CASSLGTVGWYEQYF
TRBV20-1 few 14 CSASSGIGQETQYF
TRBV4-2 - 17 CASSLRSSGEMGGELFF
TRBV18 - 14 CASSGTAKPYEQYF
TRBV7-2 - 16 CASSFTGTGGGNTIYF
TRBV7-9 few 17 CASSFFSGPKKGDEQFF
TRBV29-1 - 11 CSPQRNYGYTF
TRBV6-2/TRBV6-3 - 16 CASSPLLAGSTDTQYF
TRBV12-3/TRBV12-4 many 14 CASSSHGQKETQYF
TRBV4-3 many 15 CASSQPGQGSHEQFF
TRBV4-2 few 19 CASSQERASGSGRGNEQFF
TRBV18 - 13 CASSSGGRSEQFF
TRBV5-5 many 15 CASSLERVRNYEQYF
TRBV4-3 few 17 CASSQVVGRGSYNEQFF
TRBV7-9 - 15 CASSPLIGRNEKLFF
TRBV15 many 12 CATSKARDTQYF
TRBV14 - 15 CASSFHRGVGAEQYF
TRBV5-1 - 16 CASSLVAVGSTDTQYF
TRBV20-1 few 15 CSARDSGAATDTQYF
TRBV11-2 - 19 CASSLGGGYSGRSPYEQYF
TRBV11-2 - 17 CASSLDEETGRNQPQHF